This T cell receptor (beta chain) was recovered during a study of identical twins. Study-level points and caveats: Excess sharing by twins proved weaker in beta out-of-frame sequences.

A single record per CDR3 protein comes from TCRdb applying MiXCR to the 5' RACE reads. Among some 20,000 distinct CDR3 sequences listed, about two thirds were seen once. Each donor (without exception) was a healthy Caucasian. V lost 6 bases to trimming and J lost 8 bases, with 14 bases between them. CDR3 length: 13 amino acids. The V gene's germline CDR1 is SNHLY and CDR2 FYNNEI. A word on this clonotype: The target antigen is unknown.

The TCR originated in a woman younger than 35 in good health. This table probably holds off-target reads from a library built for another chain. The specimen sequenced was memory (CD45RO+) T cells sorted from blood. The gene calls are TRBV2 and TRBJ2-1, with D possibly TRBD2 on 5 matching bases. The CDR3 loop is CASRERVRDEQFF. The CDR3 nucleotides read TGTGCCAGCAGGGAGAGGGTCCGGGATGAGCAGTTCTTC.